The source of this T cell receptor (beta chain) is a study of blood T cell repertoires in COVID-19. Turning to the study itself: COVID-19 samples collected from the United States, Italy and Spain covered acute and convalescent phases. Nucleic acid was either cDNA or gDNA, and it came from T cells, B-cell-depleted T cells, or PBMCs.

Seattle's cohort entered during active infection and was followed longitudinally. In the original workflow: Quantification of nucleated cells was approximated via reference gene primer amplification. The data were produced by immunoSEQ multiplex PCR, yet TCRdb's version contains in-frame clones alone and is incomplete. The V and J calls and clone size are taken from that table; D and trimming were inferred from the DNA. Seen here are 350,000 to 450,000 clones, approximately 91% observed once, and the top ten hold about 1.6%. Per germline, CDR1 SQVTM and CDR2 ANQGSEA. This CDR3 has 13 amino acids. Trimming took 7 bases from V and 3 from J, leaving 15 bases between them. This clone has a single count.

This clonotype originated in a woman between 40 and 50 years old with COVID-19, enrolled during active disease. The sequencing input was peripheral blood. V usage is TRBV29-1 and J usage is TRBJ1-1; D perhaps matches TRBD1 (5 bases). CDR3 sequence: CSETRDYDTEAFF. CDR3 coding DNA: TGCAGCGAGACCAGGGATTACGACACTGAAGCTTTCTTT.